This T cell receptor beta chain was identified in a study of blood T cells in healthy people across ages. Study results and limitations: Older individuals had lower TCR beta diversity per million T cells (the decline was roughly linear).

The authors ran a second PCR of about 7 to 11 cycles using a sample-barcoded 5' primer and a J-beta primer mix. Template switching added a 12-random-nucleotide identifier to every cDNA molecule. MiXCR was run by TCRdb on the 5' RACE reads, yielding one entry per CDR3 protein. This sample has under 2,000,000 distinct CDR3 sequences, with 40% to 55% found just once. The CDR3 length is 17 residues. V was pared by 2 bases and J by 7 bases, with 14 bases of the junction left unmatched. Each donor had 9 to 10 milliliters of peripheral blood drawn. Comment on this clonotype: The antigen is not known.

This sequence was found in a woman aged 35 to 49 in good health. The chain combines TRBV12-3 or TRBV12-4 with TRBJ1-1, with 9 nucleotides matching TRBD1. Sequencing was done on a sample of blood. CDR3 region: CASSLTGQGRSGLEAFF. The CDR3 DNA sequence: TGTGCCAGCAGTTTAACAGGACAGGGGAGGTCAGGGCTTGAAGCTTTCTTT.